This T cell receptor (beta chain) was captured by sequencing in a study of T cells in Graves' hyperthyroidism and ophthalmopathy. This clonotype was seen repeatedly, ten times or more. TCR beta CDR3 sequences were amplified from RNA transcripts. First-round RT-PCR targeting the TCR CDR3 was performed with the HTBI primer set. TCRdb reprocessed the multiplex PCR reads with MiXCR, giving one entry per CDR3 protein. The table records about 690,000 distinct CDR3 sequences, around a sixth of them present only once. The CDR3 contains 15 residues. Germline V gene data show CDR1 as SEHNR and CDR2 as FQNEAQ (reference sequence). Trimming removed 5 bases at V and 4 bases at J, with 17 bases between.

The chain links TRBV7-9 to TRBJ2-5; D might be TRBD2 (6 bases). This TCR was recovered from a man in his fifties with Graves' hyperthyroidism. The specimen sequenced was blood. The CDR3 loop is CASSGRRGGIETQYF. In DNA form, the CDR3 reads TGTGCCAGCAGCGGGCGGAGGGGAGGTATAGAGACCCAGTACTTC.